These 14 T cell receptor beta chains originate from one sample sequenced in a study of OX40 agonist ivuxolimab in advanced cancers. Libraries were prepared by immunoSEQ multiplex PCR; TCRdb keeps only in-frame clonotypes and omits some of them. The table records roughly 93,000 clones, about 89% of them present only once. The sequences come from CD4+ or CD8+ T cells sorted from blood, collected in a trial of the OX40 agonist ivuxolimab. These receptors were taken from an adult with an advanced solid tumor such as melanoma, head and neck, liver or kidney cancer.

This sequence joins TRBV30 and TRBJ1-5; D remains ambiguous. The length of the CDR3 is 15 residues. Deletions cut 0 bases from V and 2 bases from J, with 11 bases between. Germline CDR1 is GTSNPN and CDR2 is SVGIG (reference sequence). The chain's CDR3 is CAWSVRGLGNQPQHF. For the CDR3, the DNA is TGTGCCTGGAGTGTTCGAGGACTTGGCAATCAGCCCCAGCATTTT. Variable domain in full (rest from reference TRBV30 and TRBJ1-5): SQTIHQWPATLVQPVGSPLSLECTVEGTSNPNLYWYRQAAGRGLQLLFYSVGIGQISSEVPQNLSASRPQDRQFILSSKKLLLSDSGFYLCAWSVRGLGNQPQHFGDGTRLSIL.

This chain connects TRBV28 to TRBJ2-7, with 7 nucleotides matching TRBD2. V was pared by 4 bases and J by 5 bases, with 2 bases of the junction left unmatched. CDR1 is MDHEN, CDR2 SYDVKM, per germline. The CDR3 extends over 12 amino acids. This chain's CDR3 is CASSWGGHEQYF. The DNA for the CDR3 is TGTGCCAGCAGTTGGGGGGGACACGAGCAGTACTTC. Filled out from reference TRBV28 and TRBJ2-7, the complete variable domain reads DVKVTQSSRYLVKRTGEKVFLECVQDMDHENMFWYRQDPGLGLRLIYFSYDVKMKEKGDIPEGYSVSREKKERFSLILESASTNQTSMYLCASSWGGHEQYFGPGTRLTVT.

V is TRBV18 and J is TRBJ2-1; a weak D match, TRBD2 (5 bases). Between the trimmed V and J ends, which lost 0 bases and 10 bases, there was a span of 16 bases. Germline CDR1 is KGHSH and CDR2 is LQKENI. The CDR3 covers 15 residues. The CDR3 reads CASSPPIAYQEEQFF. In DNA form, the CDR3 reads TGTGCCAGCTCACCACCCATAGCGTATCAGGAGGAGCAGTTCTTC. Variable domain in full (rest from reference TRBV18 and TRBJ2-1): NAGVMQNPRHLVRRRGQEARLRCSPMKGHSHVYWYRQLPEEGLKFMVYLQKENIIDESGMPKERFSAEFPKEGPSILRIQQVVRGDSAAYFCASSPPIAYQEEQFFGPGTRLTVL.

The table lists this clone with a few counts. The chain combines TRBV4-2 with TRBJ2-7, with 7 bases identical to TRBD2. The CDR3 totals 15 residues. The germline gives CDR1 LGHNA, CDR2 YNFKEQ. With 2 bases clipped from V and 6 bases from J, the junction kept 10 bases outside the gene matches. Written as DNA, the CDR3 is TGTGCCAGCAGCCAACCACCGAGCGGGAAGGGCGAGCAGTACTTC. It codes for CASSQPPSGKGEQYF.

The rearrangement joins TRBV10-2 to TRBJ2-7; 10 bases fit TRBD2. Germline lookup yields CDR1 WSHSY and CDR2 SAAADI. The trim removed 10 bases at V and 5 bases at J, leaving 8 bases unmatched. The CDR3 length is 13 residues. In nucleotides, the CDR3 is TGCGCCACCAGACTAGCGGGTAACCACGAGCAGTACTTC. It yields the protein CATRLAGNHEQYF.

This chain links TRBV25-1 with TRBJ2-2; a weak D match, TRBD2 (7 bases). Per germline, CDR1 MGHDK and CDR2 SYGVNS. The germline V and J ends were trimmed by 2 bases and 0 bases, with 13 bases remaining between them. CDR3 length: 17 amino acids. The CDR3 DNA follows: TGTGCCAGCAGTGAACCGCCGGGGGGCCCGAACACCGGGGAGCTGTTTTTT. This translates into CASSEPPGGPNTGELFF.

The chain recombines TRBV11-2 with TRBJ2-5; tentative D call: TRBD1 (6 bases). Trimming removed 2 bases at V and 5 bases at J, with 12 bases between. The CDR3 is 14 residues long. Looked up from germline, CDR1 is SGHAT and CDR2 is FQNNGV. Here the CDR3 DNA reads TGTGCCAGCAGCTTACCGGGACACTGGGAGACCCAGTACTTC. The encoded protein is CASSLPGHWETQYF.

The rearrangement uses TRBV5-1 and TRBJ2-1; D gene unclear. Looked up from germline, CDR1 is SGHRS and CDR2 is YFSETQ. V dropped 2 bases and J dropped 2 bases, with 14 bases sitting between them. The CDR3 extends over 16 amino acids. The CDR3 spells CASSLTTSLTYNEQFF. CDR3 sequence (DNA): TGCGCCAGCAGCTTAACAACCTCATTAACCTACAATGAGCAGTTCTTC.

The table lists this clone with a count of one. The gene calls are TRBV7-2 and TRBJ1-1; no reliable D call. The ends were cut back, 1 base at V and 1 base at J, with 7 bases in the middle. From germline, CDR1 is SGHTA and CDR2 FQGNSA. The CDR3 consists of 14 residues. The CDR3 protein is CASSLVLSNTEAFF. The CDR3 nucleotides are TGTGCCAGCAGCTTAGTCTTGTCGAACACTGAAGCTTTCTTT.

The chain carries TRBV6-1 and TRBJ2-3, with 12 positions matching TRBD1. The CDR3 length is 14 residues. With V trimmed by 6 bases and J by 7 bases, 5 bases remained unmatched. Germline loops: CDR1 MNHNS, CDR2 SASEGT. The CDR3 bases are TGTGCCAGCAGCGCCGGGACAGGGGGCAATACGCAGTATTTT. Amino acid sequence: CASSAGTGGNTQYF.

The genes are TRBV6-6 and TRBJ2-7; 7 bases match TRBD2. V lost 5 bases and J lost 3; bases outside the gene matches: 7. The germline CDR1 and CDR2 sequences are MNHNY and SVGAGI (reference sequence). This CDR3 contains 14 residues. The CDR3 sequence: CASSGELASYEQYF. In nucleotides, the CDR3 is TGTGCCAGCAGTGGAGAACTAGCGAGCTACGAGCAGTACTTC.

The genes are TRBV15 and TRBJ2-5; 8 bases agree with TRBD2. This CDR3 contains 15 residues. Germline V gives CDR1 LNHNV, CDR2 YYDKDF (reference sequence). V shed 0 bases and J 4 bases; nucleotides not matched to a gene: 4. The CDR3 coding sequence is TGTGCCACCAGCAGAGAGGGGAGCGGGAGAGAGACCCAGTACTTC. This codes for CATSREGSGRETQYF.

V and J are TRBV5-1 and TRBJ2-7; D is perhaps TRBD1 (6 bases). Trimming shortened V by 4 bases and J by 7 bases, and 12 bases separated the two germline ends. Germline V gives CDR1 SGHRS, CDR2 YFSETQ. CDR3 size: 12 residues. The CDR3 DNA sequence: TGCGCCAGCAGCCCCGGGACACTGGAGCAGTACTTC. It translates to CASSPGTLEQYF. The variable domain in full, completed from reference TRBV5-1 and TRBJ2-7, reads KAGVTQTPRYLIKTRGQQVTLSCSPISGHRSVSWYQQTPGQGLQFLFEYFSETQRNKGNFPGRFSGRQFSNSRSEMNVSTLELGDSALYLCASSPGTLEQYFGPGTRLTVT.

CDR3 amino acids: CASSLGRRIKPQHF. DNA of the CDR3: TGTGCCAGCAGTTTGGGGCGCCGGATTAAGCCCCAGCATTTT. The chain uses TRBV28 and TRBJ1-5; a weak D match, TRBD1 (5 bases). The CDR3 extends over 14 amino acids. V was cut by 3 bases and J by 8 bases, with 14 bases left in between. Germline V gives CDR1 MDHEN, CDR2 SYDVKM.